This TCR beta chain is from a study of T cells expressing NK-cell markers. Synthesis of TCR beta cDNA relied on 5'RACE template switching carrying UMIs. TCRdb re-called the 5' RACE reads; one entry per CDR3 protein, DNA not given. Its table lists some 280,000 distinct CDR3 sequences. The study, taken as a whole, reports: One observes that, in a handful of donors, these clonotypes were also the leading ones within the CD3+CD56-NKG2C+ fraction.

Turning to this clonotype: Its specificity is unknown.

Germline CDR1 reads DFQATT; CDR2 reads SNEGSKA (reference sequence). CDR3 length: 13 amino acids. Sequences were obtained from blood T cells: a sorted CD56 or NKG2C T cell subset, CD4+ or CD8+ T cells, or bulk PBMC T cells (not recorded which). V is TRBV20-1 and J is TRBJ1-1. The TCR originated in a man aged 18 to 30 in good health. This CDR3 reads CSASVELNTEAFF.